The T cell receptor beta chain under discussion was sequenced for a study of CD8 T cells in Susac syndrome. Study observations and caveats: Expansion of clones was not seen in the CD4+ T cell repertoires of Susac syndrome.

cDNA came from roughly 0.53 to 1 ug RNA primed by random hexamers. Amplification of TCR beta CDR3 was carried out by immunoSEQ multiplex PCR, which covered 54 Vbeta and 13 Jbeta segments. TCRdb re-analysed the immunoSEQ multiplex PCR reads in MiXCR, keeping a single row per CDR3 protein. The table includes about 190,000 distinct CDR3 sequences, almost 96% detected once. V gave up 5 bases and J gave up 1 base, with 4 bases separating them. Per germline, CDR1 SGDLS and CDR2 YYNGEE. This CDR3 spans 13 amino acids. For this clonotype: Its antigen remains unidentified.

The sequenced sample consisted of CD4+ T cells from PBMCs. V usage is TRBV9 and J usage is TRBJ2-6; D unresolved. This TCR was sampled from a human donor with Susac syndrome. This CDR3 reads CASRRSGANVLTF. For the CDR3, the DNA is TGTGCCAGCAGGAGGTCTGGGGCCAACGTCCTGACTTTC.